Each of the 21 T cell receptor beta chains below was sequenced from the same sample in a study of shared clonotypes between healthy human individuals. Measured with immunoSEQ multiplex PCR; TCRdb has only the in-frame clones, and not every one. The sample has around 720,000 clones; around 78% are singletons. Sequenced input: memory CD4+ T cells sorted from blood. Subset noted: CD45RA-negative fraction. These TCRs come from a woman between 25 and 40 years old in good health.

The genes are TRBV5-1 and TRBJ2-1; D is perhaps TRBD2 (5 bases). Trimming left V 0 bases short and J 4 bases short, with 11 bases between. This CDR3 has 15 residues. The germline gives CDR1 SGHRS, CDR2 YFSETQ. CDR3 region: CASSLEAEPYNEQFF. The CDR3 DNA reads as TGCGCCAGCAGCTTGGAAGCGGAGCCTTACAATGAGCAGTTCTTC.

The rearrangement uses TRBV7-9 and TRBJ2-2; 11 bases map to TRBD1. Germline CDR1 reads SEHNR; CDR2 reads FQNEAQ (reference sequence). The CDR3 runs to 16 residues. V dropped 10 bases and J dropped 0; count of bases not matched to a gene: 7. CDR3 sequence (DNA): TGTGCCACCACCCGGGACAGGGGGACGAACACCGGGGAGCTGTTTTTT. It codes for CATTRDRGTNTGELFF.

V and J are TRBV6-1 and TRBJ2-2; maybe TRBD2 (6 bases). V dropped 8 bases and J dropped 7 bases, with 11 bases sitting between them. This CDR3 is 12 amino acids long. Germline V lookup: CDR1 MNHNS, CDR2 SASEGT. The CDR3 loop reads CASPKEGGELFF. CDR3 coding DNA: TGTGCCAGCCCAAAGGAGGGCGGGGAGCTGTTTTTT.

This clone was seen a single time. The rearrangement uses TRBV4-1 and TRBJ1-4, with D unclear. V was clipped by 4 bases and J by 8 bases, with 11 bases between them. This CDR3 is 13 amino acids long. Germline V gene lookup returns CDR1 MGHRA and CDR2 YSYEKL. The CDR3 DNA reads TGCGCCAGCAGCCTACTACTTCGGGAAAAACTGTTTTTT. The encoded protein is CASSLLLREKLFF.

This clone was found many times. The chain combines TRBV25-1 with TRBJ2-7; 8 bases are shared with TRBD1. After removal of 7 bases from V and 4 bases from J, the junction contained 3 bases not matched to a gene. The CDR3 has 12 amino acids. Looked up from germline, CDR1 is MGHDK and CDR2 is SYGVNS. This CDR3 is CASTTGVYEQYF. CDR3 nucleotides: TGTGCCAGCACGACAGGGGTGTACGAGCAGTACTTC.

The chain links TRBV28 to TRBJ1-5; tentatively, D is TRBD1 (6 bases). This CDR3 spans 16 amino acids. Trimming took 3 bases from V and 1 from J, leaving 13 bases between them. The germline V gene encodes CDR1 MDHEN and CDR2 SYDVKM. The CDR3 loop reads CASSFVGAQSNQPQHF. In DNA form, the CDR3 reads TGTGCCAGCAGTTTCGTGGGGGCGCAGAGCAATCAGCCCCAGCATTTT.

The chain combines TRBV5-5 with TRBJ2-5; TRBD1 is a possible D gene (6 bases). CDR3 length: 14 residues. The V end lost 5 bases, the J end lost 6 bases, and 17 bases lay between the germline ends. Germline loops: CDR1 SGHKS, CDR2 YYEKEE (reference sequence). The CDR3, as DNA: TGTGCCAGCAGAACCCAACAGGGTTCCAAGACCCAGTACTTC. Its translation is CASRTQQGSKTQYF.

V gene TRBV10-3 combines with J gene TRBJ1-5; D not resolved. Germline V gives CDR1 ENHRY, CDR2 SYGVKD. The CDR3 covers 12 residues. V was cut by 6 bases and J by 7 bases, with 10 bases left in between. The CDR3 sequence is CAISGEDQPQHF. The DNA for the CDR3 is TGTGCCATCAGCGGGGAGGACCAGCCCCAGCATTTT.

The chain combines TRBV29-1 with TRBJ2-3; perhaps TRBD2 as D (6 bases). The CDR3 consists of 12 residues. Germline CDR1 is SQVTM and CDR2 is ANQGSEA. V was pared by 7 bases and J by 3 bases, with 11 bases between. The DNA of the CDR3 is TGCAGCGCTACGGAGGGGACAGATACGCAGTATTTT. It is translated as CSATEGTDTQYF.

V gene TRBV11-3 combines with J gene TRBJ1-4; D unclear. Germline V gene sequence: CDR1 SGHNT, CDR2 YENEEA. The CDR3 runs 13 residues. Trimming removed 5 bases at V and 14 bases at J, with 18 bases between. The CDR3 nucleotides are TGTGCCAGCAGCGACATAGCCGCAGGATGGCTGTTTTTT. Its protein is CASSDIAAGWLFF.

This chain uses TRBV11-2 with TRBJ2-7; the D is unclear. This CDR3 has 13 amino acids. Per the germline V gene, CDR1 is SGHAT and CDR2 is FQNNGV. With 3 bases removed from V and 3 bases from J, the gap between germline ends came to 9 bases. The CDR3 bases are TGTGCCAGCAGCTTCGGGTCAAACTACGAGCAGTACTTC. Its protein is CASSFGSNYEQYF.

The V and J genes are TRBV20-1 and TRBJ1-4; D is uncertain. V was shortened by 3 bases and J by 8 bases, with 7 bases between the two germline ends. Germline V gene lookup returns CDR1 DFQATT and CDR2 SNEGSKA (reference sequence). CDR3 length: 11 amino acids. The CDR3 loop reads CSARSGEKLFF. The CDR3 DNA follows: TGCAGTGCTAGGTCGGGGGAAAAACTGTTTTTT.

This clone was observed a single time. The chain uses TRBV7-6 and TRBJ2-7; possible D gene TRBD1, 7 bases. With 5 bases removed from V and 4 bases from J, the gap between germline ends came to 21 bases. The CDR3 extends over 16 amino acids. CDR1 and CDR2 from the germline V gene are SGHVS and FNYEAQ. CDR3 amino acids: CASSEKWMTGTYEQYF. CDR3 coding DNA: TGTGCCAGCAGCGAGAAATGGATGACAGGGACTTACGAGCAGTACTTC.

The chain carries TRBV18 and TRBJ2-5; D is unresolved. V was cut by 8 bases and J by 2 bases, with 9 bases left in between. The germline V gene has CDR1 KGHSH and CDR2 LQKENI. The CDR3 has 12 amino acids. CDR3 region: CASQGGQETQYF. The CDR3, as DNA: TGTGCCAGCCAAGGTGGACAAGAGACCCAGTACTTC.

This rearrangement joins TRBV19 to TRBJ2-7; D may be TRBD1 (6 bases). This CDR3 is 16 amino acids long. With 6 bases removed from V and 0 bases from J, the gap between germline ends came to 18 bases. The germline gives CDR1 LNHDA, CDR2 SQIVND (reference sequence). CDR3: CASSQGHSSGSYEQYF. In nucleotides, the CDR3 is TGTGCCAGTAGCCAGGGACACTCATCGGGCTCCTACGAGCAGTACTTC.

The chain has TRBV7-8 and TRBJ2-6; no reliable D call. CDR3 size: 17 residues. Per the germline V gene, CDR1 is SGHVS and CDR2 is FQNEAQ. Trimming stripped 4 bases from V and 7 bases from J, with 20 bases between. CDR3 nucleotides: TGTGCCAGCAGCTCCCACTTTCGGGTTTTTGGTGCCAACGTCCTGACTTTC. It specifies CASSSHFRVFGANVLTF.

As regards this clone: A much larger clonotype is one base distant, so this may be a read error. This sample also contains other DNA sequences that code for the same CDR3. In DNA form, the CDR3 reads TGTGCCAGCAGCTTATCAGGGAACACTGAAGCTTTCTTT. It is translated as CASSLSGNTEAFF. The rearrangement joins TRBV7-3 to TRBJ1-1; unclear D gene. The CDR3 sequence is 13 residues long. V lost 2 bases and J lost 1, with 5 bases in between. Germline CDR1 and CDR2: SGHTA and FQGTGA.

CDR3 sequence (DNA): TGTGCCAGCAGCACGAGACAGGGTAACGAGCAGTACTTC. Protein product: CASSTRQGNEQYF. This chain joins TRBV6-6 and TRBJ2-7; 7 nucleotides align to TRBD1. Germline values: CDR1 MNHNY, CDR2 SVGAGI (reference sequence). V shed 6 bases, J shed 5 bases, and the junction held 7 bases outside the gene matches. The CDR3 has 13 amino acids.

The chain carries TRBV28 and TRBJ1-5, with D perhaps TRBD1 (5 bases). CDR1 is MDHEN, CDR2 SYDVKM, per germline. This CDR3 is 16 amino acids long. V gave up 8 bases and J gave up 9 bases, with 26 bases separating them. CDR3 in DNA: TGTGCCAGCCACGGCGGTAAGGCAGGGAGGTTACGGCCCCAGCATTTT. This encodes CASHGGKAGRLRPQHF.

This clone was observed once. J is TRBJ2-3 and V is TRBV9; D not certain. Germline assignment: CDR1 SGDLS and CDR2 YYNGEE. The CDR3 is 14 amino acids. V was trimmed by 0 bases and J by 0 bases, leaving 5 bases between them. CDR3 loop: CASSVGSSTDTQYF. The CDR3 nucleotides read TGTGCCAGCAGCGTAGGCTCTAGCACAGATACGCAGTATTTT. The full variable domain, completed using reference TRBV9 and TRBJ2-3, is DSGVTQTPKHLITATGQRVTLRCSPRSGDLSVYWYQQSLDQGLQFLIQYYNGEERAKGNILERFSAQQFPDLHSELNLSSLELGDSALYFCASSVGSSTDTQYFGPGTRLTVL.

The chain has TRBV6-1 and TRBJ1-1; the match to TRBD1 covers 7 bases. The CDR3 length is 14 residues. CDR1 is MNHNS and CDR2 is SASEGT in the germline V gene. V was pared by 6 bases and J by 5 bases, with 9 bases of the junction left unmatched. CDR3 in amino acids: CASSQAGGRTEAFF. Here the CDR3 DNA reads TGTGCCAGCAGCCAAGCAGGGGGAAGGACTGAAGCTTTCTTT.